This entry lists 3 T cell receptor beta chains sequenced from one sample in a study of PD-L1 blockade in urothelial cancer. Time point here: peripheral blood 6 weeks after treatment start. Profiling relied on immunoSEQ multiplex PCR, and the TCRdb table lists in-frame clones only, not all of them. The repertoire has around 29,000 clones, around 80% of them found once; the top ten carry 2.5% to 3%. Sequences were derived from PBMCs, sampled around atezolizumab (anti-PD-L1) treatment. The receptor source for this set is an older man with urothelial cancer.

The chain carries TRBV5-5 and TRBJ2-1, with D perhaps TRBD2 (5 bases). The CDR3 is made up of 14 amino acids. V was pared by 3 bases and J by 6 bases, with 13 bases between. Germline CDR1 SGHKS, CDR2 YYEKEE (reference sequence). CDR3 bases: TGTGCCAGCAGCTGGGAGCTGATGCGCAATGAGCAGTTCTTC. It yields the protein CASSWELMRNEQFF.

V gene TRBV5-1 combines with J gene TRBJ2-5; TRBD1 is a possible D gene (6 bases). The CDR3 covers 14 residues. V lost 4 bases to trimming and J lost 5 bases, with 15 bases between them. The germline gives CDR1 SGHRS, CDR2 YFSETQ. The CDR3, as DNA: TGCGCCAGCAGCCCATCAGGGGTTAAGGAGACCCAGTACTTC. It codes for CASSPSGVKETQYF. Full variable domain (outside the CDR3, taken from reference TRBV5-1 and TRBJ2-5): KAGVTQTPRYLIKTRGQQVTLSCSPISGHRSVSWYQQTPGQGLQFLFEYFSETQRNKGNFPGRFSGRQFSNSRSEMNVSTLELGDSALYLCASSPSGVKETQYFGPGTRLLVL.

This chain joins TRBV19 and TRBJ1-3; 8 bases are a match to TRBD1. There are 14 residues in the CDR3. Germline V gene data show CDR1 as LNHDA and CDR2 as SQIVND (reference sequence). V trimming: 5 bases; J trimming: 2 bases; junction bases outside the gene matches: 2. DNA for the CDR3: TGTGCCAGTAGTCAGGGGGCTACTGGAAACACCATATATTTT. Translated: CASSQGATGNTIYF.